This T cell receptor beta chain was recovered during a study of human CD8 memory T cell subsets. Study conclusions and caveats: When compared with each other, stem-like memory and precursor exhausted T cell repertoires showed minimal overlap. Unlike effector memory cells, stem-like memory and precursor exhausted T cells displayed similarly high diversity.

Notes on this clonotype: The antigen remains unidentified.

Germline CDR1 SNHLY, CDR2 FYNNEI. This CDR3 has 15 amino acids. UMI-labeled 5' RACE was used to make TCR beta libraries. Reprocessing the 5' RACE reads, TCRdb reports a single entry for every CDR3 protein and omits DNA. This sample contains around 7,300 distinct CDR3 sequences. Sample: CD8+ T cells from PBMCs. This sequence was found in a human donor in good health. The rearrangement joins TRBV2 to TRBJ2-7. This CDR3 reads CASREGLADSYEQYF.